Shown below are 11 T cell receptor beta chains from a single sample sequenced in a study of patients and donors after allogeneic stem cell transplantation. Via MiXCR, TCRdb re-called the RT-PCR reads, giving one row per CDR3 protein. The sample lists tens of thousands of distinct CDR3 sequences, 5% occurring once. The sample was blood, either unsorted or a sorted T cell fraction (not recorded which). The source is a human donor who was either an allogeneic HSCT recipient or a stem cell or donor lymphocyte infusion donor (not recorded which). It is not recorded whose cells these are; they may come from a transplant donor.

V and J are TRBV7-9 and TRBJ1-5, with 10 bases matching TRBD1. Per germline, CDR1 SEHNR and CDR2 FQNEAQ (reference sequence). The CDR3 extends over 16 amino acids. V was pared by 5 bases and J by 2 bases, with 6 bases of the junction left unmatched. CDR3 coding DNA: TGTGCCAGCAGCCAAGGACAGGGGGTTCGCAATCAGCCCCAGCATTTT. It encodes CASSQGQGVRNQPQHF. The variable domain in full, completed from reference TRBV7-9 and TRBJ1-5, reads DTGVSQNPRHKITKRGQNVTFRCDPISEHNRLYWYRQTLGQGPEFLTYFQNEAQLEKSRLLSDRFSAERPKGSFSTLEIQRTEQGDSAMYLCASSQGQGVRNQPQHFGDGTRLSIL.

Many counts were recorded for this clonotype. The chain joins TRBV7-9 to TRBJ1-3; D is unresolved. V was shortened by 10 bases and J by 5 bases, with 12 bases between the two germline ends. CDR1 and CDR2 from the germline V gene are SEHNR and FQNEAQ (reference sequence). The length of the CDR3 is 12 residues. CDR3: CANESVRNTIYF. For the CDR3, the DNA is TGTGCCAACGAGTCCGTACGAAACACCATATATTTT.

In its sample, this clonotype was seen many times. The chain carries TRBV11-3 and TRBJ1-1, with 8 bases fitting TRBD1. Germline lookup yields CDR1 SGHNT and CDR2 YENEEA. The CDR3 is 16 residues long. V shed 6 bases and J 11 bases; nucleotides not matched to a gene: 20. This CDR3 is CASSARPGQGQSDAFF. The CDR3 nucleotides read TGTGCCAGCAGTGCCAGGCCCGGACAGGGCCAATCGGACGCTTTCTTT.

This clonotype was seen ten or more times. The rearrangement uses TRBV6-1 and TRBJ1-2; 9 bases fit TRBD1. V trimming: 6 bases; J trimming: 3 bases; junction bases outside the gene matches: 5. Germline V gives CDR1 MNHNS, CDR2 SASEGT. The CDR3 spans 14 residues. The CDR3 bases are TGTGCCAGCAGCCGCGGGACAGGGTACTATGGCTACACCTTC. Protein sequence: CASSRGTGYYGYTF.

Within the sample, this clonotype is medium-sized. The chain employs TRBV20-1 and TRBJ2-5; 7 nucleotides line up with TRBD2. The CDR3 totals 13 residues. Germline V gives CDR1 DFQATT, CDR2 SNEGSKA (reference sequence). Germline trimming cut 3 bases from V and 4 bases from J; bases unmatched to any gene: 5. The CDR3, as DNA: TGCAGTGCTAGCCCACTAGCGAGAGAGACCCAGTACTTC. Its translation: CSASPLARETQYF.

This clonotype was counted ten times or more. CDR3 nucleotide sequence: TGTGCCAGCGGCGGGGGGCCTGGGGAGACCCAGTACTTC. Its translation: CASGGGPGETQYF. This chain uses TRBV28 with TRBJ2-5; 8 bases are a match to TRBD2. The CDR3 is 13 amino acids. The germline V gene has CDR1 MDHEN and CDR2 SYDVKM. Losses at the gene ends were 8 bases for V and 5 bases for J; bases not matched to a gene: 7. Using reference TRBV28 and TRBJ2-5 for the parts outside the CDR3, the full variable domain is DVKVTQSSRYLVKRTGEKVFLECVQDMDHENMFWYRQDPGLGLRLIYFSYDVKMKEKGDIPEGYSVSREKKERFSLILESASTNQTSMYLCASGGGPGETQYFGPGTRLLVL.

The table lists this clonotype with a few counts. The CDR3 nucleotides read TGCAGTGCTAGAGTCCTGACAAGGGGGCGGTTCAGCAATCAGCCCCAGCATTTT. This gives the protein CSARVLTRGRFSNQPQHF. The chain uses TRBV20-1 and TRBJ1-5; TRBD1 agrees at 7 bases. CDR1 DFQATT and CDR2 SNEGSKA come from the germline V gene (reference sequence). This CDR3 has 18 amino acids. V was clipped by 1 base and J by 1 base; unmatched bases: 13.

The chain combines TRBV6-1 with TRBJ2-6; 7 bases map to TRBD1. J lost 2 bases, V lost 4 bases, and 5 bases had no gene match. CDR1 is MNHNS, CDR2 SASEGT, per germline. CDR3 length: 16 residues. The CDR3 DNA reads TGTGCCAGCAGTGTTGACAGGGTAACTGGGGCCAACGTCCTGACTTTC. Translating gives CASSVDRVTGANVLTF.

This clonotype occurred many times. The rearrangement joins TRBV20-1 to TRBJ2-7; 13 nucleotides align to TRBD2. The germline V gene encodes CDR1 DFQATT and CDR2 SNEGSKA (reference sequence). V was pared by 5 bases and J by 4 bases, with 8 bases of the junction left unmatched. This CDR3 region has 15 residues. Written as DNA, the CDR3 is TGCAGTGCTCTCTGGACTAGCGGGGGAGTATACGAGCAGTACTTC. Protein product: CSALWTSGGVYEQYF.

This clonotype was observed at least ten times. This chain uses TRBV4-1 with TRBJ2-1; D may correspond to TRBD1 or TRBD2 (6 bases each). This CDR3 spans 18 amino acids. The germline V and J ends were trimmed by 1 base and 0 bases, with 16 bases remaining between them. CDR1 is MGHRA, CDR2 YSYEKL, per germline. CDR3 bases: TGCGCCAGCAGCCAAGGGGGGCTAGCGACCCACTCCTACAATGAGCAGTTCTTC. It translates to CASSQGGLATHSYNEQFF.

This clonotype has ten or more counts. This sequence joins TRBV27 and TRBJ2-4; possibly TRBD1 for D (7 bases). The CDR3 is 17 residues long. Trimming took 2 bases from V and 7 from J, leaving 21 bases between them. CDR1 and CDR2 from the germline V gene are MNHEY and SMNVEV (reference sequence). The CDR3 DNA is TGTGCCAGCAGTTTACGAGGGGGCTTTGGGGGGACGAACATTCAGTACTTC. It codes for CASSLRGGFGGTNIQYF.